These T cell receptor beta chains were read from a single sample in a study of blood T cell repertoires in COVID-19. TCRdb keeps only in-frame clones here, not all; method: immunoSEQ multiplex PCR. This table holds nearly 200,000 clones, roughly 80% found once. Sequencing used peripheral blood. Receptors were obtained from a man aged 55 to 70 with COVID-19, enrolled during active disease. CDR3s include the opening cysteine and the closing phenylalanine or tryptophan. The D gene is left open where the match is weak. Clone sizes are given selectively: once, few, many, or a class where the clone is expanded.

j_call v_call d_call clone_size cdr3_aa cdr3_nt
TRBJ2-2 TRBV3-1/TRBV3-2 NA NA CASSHPMGIRGNTGELFF TGTGCCAGCAGCCATCCCATGGGTATAAGGGGTAACACCGGGGAGCTGTTTTTT
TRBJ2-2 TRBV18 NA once CASSPNSVAGTGELFF TGTGCCAGCTCACCAAATTCGGTGGCAGGCACCGGGGAGCTGTTTTTT
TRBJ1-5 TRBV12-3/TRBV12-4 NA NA CASSFQGSQPQHF TGTGCCAGCAGTTTCCAGGGGAGTCAGCCCCAGCATTTT
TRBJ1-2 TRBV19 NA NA CASSIPSYGYTF TGTGCCAGTAGTATCCCCAGCTATGGCTACACCTTC
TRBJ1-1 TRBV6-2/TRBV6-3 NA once CASSFPTGSEAFF TGTGCCAGCAGTTTCCCCACAGGGTCTGAAGCTTTCTTT
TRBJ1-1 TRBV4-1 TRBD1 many CASSHFDRGLRTEAFF TGCGCCAGCAGCCACTTTGACAGGGGGCTCCGCACTGAAGCTTTCTTT
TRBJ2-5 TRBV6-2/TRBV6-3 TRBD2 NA CASSYSGGRETQYF TGTGCCAGCAGTTACTCGGGGGGGAGGGAGACCCAGTACTTC
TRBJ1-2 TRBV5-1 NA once CASSLGDNNYGYTF TGCGCCAGCAGCTTGGGGGACAATAACTATGGCTACACCTTC
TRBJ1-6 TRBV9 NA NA CASSSGPRTLHF TGTGCCAGCAGCTCGGGTCCCCGAACCCTCCACTTT
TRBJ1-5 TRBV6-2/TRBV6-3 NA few CASSYAARPQHF TGTGCCAGCAGTTATGCGGCCCGGCCCCAGCATTTT
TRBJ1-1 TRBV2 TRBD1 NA CASRSTRGLGVEAFF TGTGCCAGCCGAAGCACCAGGGGGCTTGGGGTTGAAGCTTTCTTT
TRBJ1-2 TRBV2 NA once CASSSGEAWGYTF TGTGCCAGCAGTTCCGGGGAAGCCTGGGGCTACACCTTC
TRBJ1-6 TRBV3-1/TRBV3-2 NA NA CASSQGPQGGSPLHF TGTGCCAGCAGCCAAGGTCCCCAAGGGGGTTCACCCCTCCACTTT
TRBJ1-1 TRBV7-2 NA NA CASSPGWDTEAFF TGTGCCAGCAGCCCAGGGTGGGACACTGAAGCTTTCTTT
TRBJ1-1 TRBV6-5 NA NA CASRVRQWAEAFF TGTGCCAGCAGAGTTAGACAGTGGGCTGAAGCTTTCTTT
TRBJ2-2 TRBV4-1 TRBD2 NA CASSQDLGLAGAGRELFF TGCGCCAGCAGCCAAGATCTTGGACTAGCGGGAGCCGGGCGGGAGCTGTTTTTT
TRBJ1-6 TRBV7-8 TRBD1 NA CASSEMGQANSPLHF TGTGCCAGCAGCGAAATGGGACAGGCGAATTCACCCCTCCACTTT
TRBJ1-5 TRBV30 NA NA CAWSVGGAGQPQHF TGTGCCTGGAGTGTAGGGGGAGCGGGGCAGCCCCAGCATTTT
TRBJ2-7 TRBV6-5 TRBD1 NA CASSSAGTGREQYF TGTGCCAGCAGTTCGGCCGGGACAGGGCGCGAGCAGTACTTC
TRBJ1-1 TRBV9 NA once CASSLGQNTEAFF TGTGCCAGCAGCCTTGGACAGAACACTGAAGCTTTCTTT
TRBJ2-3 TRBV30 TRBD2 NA CAWRTAGGTDTQYF TGTGCCTGGAGAACAGCGGGAGGGACAGATACGCAGTATTTT
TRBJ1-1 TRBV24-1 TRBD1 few CATSGGTDTEAFF TGTGCCACCAGTGGCGGGACAGACACTGAAGCTTTCTTT
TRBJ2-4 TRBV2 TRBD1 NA CASSELTGVDF TGTGCCAGCAGTGAACTCACAGGGGTTGACTTC
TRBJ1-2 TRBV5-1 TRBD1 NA CASSLTRDRGPYGYTF TGCGCCAGCAGCTTAACCCGGGACAGGGGACCCTATGGCTACACCTTC
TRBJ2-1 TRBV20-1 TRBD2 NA CSASPGGGTEQFF TGCAGTGCTAGTCCTGGGGGGGGGACCGAGCAGTTCTTC
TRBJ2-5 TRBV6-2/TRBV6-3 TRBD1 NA CASSSAGTGSETQYF TGTGCCAGCAGTTCCGCGGGGACAGGGTCAGAGACCCAGTACTTC
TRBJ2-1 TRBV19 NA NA CASSMAGRDNEQFF TGTGCCAGTAGTATGGCAGGGCGAGACAATGAGCAGTTCTTC
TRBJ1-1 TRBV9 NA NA CASSSGTNTEAFF TGTGCCAGCTCCTCGGGGACAAACACTGAAGCTTTCTTT
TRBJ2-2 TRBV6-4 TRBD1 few CASSQGADTGELFF TGTGCCAGCAGTCAGGGGGCCGACACCGGGGAGCTGTTTTTT
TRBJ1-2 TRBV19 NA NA CASSISGKNGYTF TGTGCCAGTAGTATCTCCGGGAAGAACGGCTACACCTTC
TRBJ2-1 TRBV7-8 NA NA CASSLDREQFF TGTGCCAGCAGCTTAGATCGTGAGCAGTTCTTC
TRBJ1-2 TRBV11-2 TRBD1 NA CASSLDLGQPNYGYTF TGTGCCAGCAGCTTAGATTTGGGACAGCCCAACTATGGCTACACCTTC
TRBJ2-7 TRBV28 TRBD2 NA CASSLLRSSRGDEQYF TGTGCCAGCAGTTTACTTCGTAGCTCTCGGGGGGACGAGCAGTACTTC
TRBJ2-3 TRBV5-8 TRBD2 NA CASSLVLAGASSTDTQYF TGTGCCAGCAGCTTGGTACTAGCGGGGGCCTCGAGCACAGATACGCAGTATTTT
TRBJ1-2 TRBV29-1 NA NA CSVPREESLYRYTF TGCAGCGTGCCGAGGGAGGAATCCCTCTATCGCTACACCTTC
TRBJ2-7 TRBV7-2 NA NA CASSLGQPYEQYF TGTGCCAGCAGCTTGGGACAACCCTACGAGCAGTACTTC
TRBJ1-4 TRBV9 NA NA CASSVALSEKLFF TGTGCCAGCAGCGTAGCTTTATCTGAAAAACTGTTTTTT
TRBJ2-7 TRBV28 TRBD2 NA CASSGLLREGGEQYF TGTGCCAGCAGTGGTTTATTGCGGGAGGGAGGAGAGCAGTACTTC
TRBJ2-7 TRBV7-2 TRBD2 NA CASSPRGGYEQYF TGTGCCAGCAGCCCGCGGGGGGGGTACGAGCAGTACTTC
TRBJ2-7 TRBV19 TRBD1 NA CASRNRGSYEQYF TGTGCCAGTAGAAACAGGGGCTCCTACGAGCAGTACTTC
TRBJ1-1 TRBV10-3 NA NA CAISEGVTGISNEAFF TGTGCCATCAGTGAGGGGGTCACAGGGATTAGCAATGAAGCTTTCTTT
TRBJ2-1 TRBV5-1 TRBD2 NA CASKLAGGDEQFF TGCGCCAGCAAGCTAGCGGGAGGCGATGAGCAGTTCTTC